The TCR beta chain described here comes from a study of T-cell reconstitution after alpha-beta-depleted transplantation in children. Unique molecular identifiers were incorporated into the prepared TCRbeta library. TCRdb re-called the PCR reads with MiXCR, one entry per CDR3 protein. Seen here are around 240,000 distinct CDR3 sequences, more than 7.5% observed once, and the top ten hold about 5.4%. J gave up 3 bases and V 4 bases, and 6 bases lay outside the gene matches. This CDR3 has 15 amino acids. CDR1 MGHRA and CDR2 YSYEKL come from the germline V gene. The rearrangement uses TRBV4-1 and TRBJ1-1; 9 bases are shared with TRBD1. The sequencing here drew on PBMCs from the stem cell graft donor, taken from the stem cell graft. This clonotype originated in a human donor who donated a stem cell graft to a child with SCID. The CDR3 coding sequence is TGCGCCAGCAGCCGCGCTGGGACAGGGTACACTGAAGCTTTCTTT. Translation: CASSRAGTGYTEAFF.